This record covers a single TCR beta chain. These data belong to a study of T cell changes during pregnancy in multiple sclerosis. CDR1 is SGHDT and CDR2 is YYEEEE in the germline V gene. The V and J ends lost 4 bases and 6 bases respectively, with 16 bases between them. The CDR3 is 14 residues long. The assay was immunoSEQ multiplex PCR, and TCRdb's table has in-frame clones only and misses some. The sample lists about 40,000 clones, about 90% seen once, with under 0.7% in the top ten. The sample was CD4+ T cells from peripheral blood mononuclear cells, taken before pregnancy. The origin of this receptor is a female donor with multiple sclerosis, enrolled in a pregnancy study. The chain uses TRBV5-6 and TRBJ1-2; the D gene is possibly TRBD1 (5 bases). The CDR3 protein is CASSPGGGDHGYTF. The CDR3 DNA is TGTGCCAGCAGCCCGGGCGGGGGGGACCATGGCTACACCTTC.